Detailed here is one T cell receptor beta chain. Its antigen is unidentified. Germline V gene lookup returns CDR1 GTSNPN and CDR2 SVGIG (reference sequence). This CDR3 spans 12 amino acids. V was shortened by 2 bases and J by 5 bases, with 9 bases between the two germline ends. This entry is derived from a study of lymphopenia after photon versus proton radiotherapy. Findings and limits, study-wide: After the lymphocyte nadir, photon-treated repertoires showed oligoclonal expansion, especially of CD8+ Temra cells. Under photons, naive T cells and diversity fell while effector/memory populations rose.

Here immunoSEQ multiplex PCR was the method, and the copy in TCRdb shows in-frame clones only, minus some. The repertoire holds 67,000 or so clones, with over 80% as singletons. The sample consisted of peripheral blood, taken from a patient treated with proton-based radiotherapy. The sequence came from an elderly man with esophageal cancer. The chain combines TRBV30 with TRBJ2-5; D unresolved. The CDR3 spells CAWSNSWETQYF. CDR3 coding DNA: TGTGCCTGGAGTAACAGCTGGGAGACCCAGTACTTC.